These T cell receptor beta chains were read from a single sample in a study of blood T cell repertoires in COVID-19. TCRdb's table, derived via immunoSEQ multiplex PCR, lists solely in-frame clones and lacks some. This table holds approximately 230,000 clones, 82% found once. Source material: peripheral blood. The receptors were sampled from a woman of 80 years or more with active or convalescent COVID-19. Each CDR3 is given without its conserved first and last residue. Fields, in order: V gene, CDR3 protein.

TRBV28,ASRPAGNGYT
TRBV19,ASSMTGAGAF
TRBV5-1,ASSPAPLGSSTDTQY
TRBV5-6,ASSTGQLLGEKLF
TRBV29-1,SAKLASEGYNEQF
TRBV3-1/TRBV3-2,ASSQRTGEEGYT
TRBV7-8,ASSLFRSYEQY
TRBV9,ASSARETVTNQPQH
TRBV19,ASSIEGETEAF
TRBV19,ASTKAGTTEAF
TRBV7-2,ASNNRKGGEKLF
TRBV2,GRGGTEFHEQF